This T cell receptor beta chain is drawn from a study of blood T cell repertoires in COVID-19. Looking at the study overall: Both acute and convalescent COVID-19 samples were obtained from the United States, Italy and Spain. The analysed material was cDNA or gDNA that came from T cells, B-cell-depleted T cells, or PBMCs.

The CDR3 covers 17 residues. As processed by the authors: Amplification from reference gene primers served as the basis for estimated nucleated cell counts. Generated by immunoSEQ multiplex PCR, the TCRdb table keeps only in-frame clones and is missing some. V and J calls and clone size are as listed in that table; D and trimming were resolved from the DNA. The sample includes about 340,000 clones, around four fifths of them seen just once. This clone was seen at least ten times. V usage is TRBV21-1 and J usage is TRBJ2-2; the D call in the table, TRBD1, was not verified against the DNA. TRBV21-1 is recorded as a pseudogene. Specimen: peripheral blood. This TCR was sampled from a man between 25 and 39 years old with active or convalescent COVID-19. The chain's CDR3 is CASSPKTRDRDTGELFF. The CDR3 DNA reads as TGTGCCAGCAGCCCCAAAACCCGGGACAGGGATACCGGGGAGCTGTTTTTT.